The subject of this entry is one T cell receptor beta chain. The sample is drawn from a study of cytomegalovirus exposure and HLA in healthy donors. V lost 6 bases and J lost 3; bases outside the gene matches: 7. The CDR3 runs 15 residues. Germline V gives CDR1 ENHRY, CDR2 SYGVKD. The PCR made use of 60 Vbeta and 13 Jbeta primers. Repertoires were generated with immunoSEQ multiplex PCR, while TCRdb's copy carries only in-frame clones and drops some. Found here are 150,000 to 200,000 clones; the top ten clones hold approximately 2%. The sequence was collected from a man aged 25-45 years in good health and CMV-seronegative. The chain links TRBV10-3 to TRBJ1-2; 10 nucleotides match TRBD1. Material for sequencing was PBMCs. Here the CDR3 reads CAISPGQGVDYGYTF. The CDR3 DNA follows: TGTGCCATCAGCCCAGGACAGGGGGTAGACTATGGCTACACCTTC.